The next 13 T cell receptor beta chains were all read from a single sample in a study of blood T cells in healthy people across ages. With a J-beta primer mix and a sample-barcoded 5' primer, a second PCR ran about 7 to 11 cycles. Each CDR3 protein is one row after TCRdb ran MiXCR on the 5' RACE reads. The sample carries over 1,500,000 distinct CDR3 sequences, roughly 50% recorded once. Sequenced: blood. The receptors originated from a woman aged 40 to 49 in good health.

The rearrangement joins TRBV11-1 to TRBJ2-1, with 9 bases matching TRBD2. CDR3 length: 18 amino acids. V was pared by 2 bases and J by 1 base, with 9 bases of the junction left unmatched. Germline V gives CDR1 SGHAT, CDR2 FQDESV (reference sequence). CDR3 nucleotide sequence: TGTGCCAGCAGCTTACGGGGCTTGCGGGGGGGGTCCTACAATGAGCAGTTCTTC. Translated: CASSLRGLRGGSYNEQFF.

The rearrangement links TRBV27 to TRBJ1-5, with a weak D call TRBD1 (5 bases). V dropped 5 bases and J dropped 7 bases, with 18 bases sitting between them. Germline V gene data show CDR1 as MNHEY and CDR2 as SMNVEV (reference sequence). CDR3 length: 15 amino acids. CDR3 amino acids: CASSPRAGLGQPQHF. The CDR3 DNA follows: TGTGCCAGCAGTCCCCGTGCAGGGTTAGGACAGCCCCAGCATTTT.

This chain uses TRBV14 with TRBJ1-1, with D possibly being TRBD1 (5 bases). Deletions cut 0 bases from V and 7 bases from J, with 12 bases between. Germline V CDR1 and CDR2: SGHDN, FVKESK. The length of the CDR3 is 14 residues. The CDR3 region is CASSQDFRVGEAFF. The DNA of the CDR3 is TGTGCCAGCAGCCAAGATTTCAGGGTTGGTGAAGCTTTCTTT.

The V gene is TRBV4-1, the J gene TRBJ2-7; 8 bases agree with TRBD2. The CDR3 is 15 residues long. The V gene's germline CDR1 is MGHRA and CDR2 YSYEKL. V lost 0 bases and J lost 3; bases outside the gene matches: 4. The CDR3 reads CASSQDAGGVYEQYF. CDR3 sequence (DNA): TGCGCCAGCAGCCAAGATGCGGGGGGAGTCTACGAGCAGTACTTC.

This clonotype has only a few counts. The chain couples TRBV9 to TRBJ1-1; weak D call: TRBD1 (6 bases). CDR3 length: 13 amino acids. Germline CDR1 reads SGDLS; CDR2 reads YYNGEE. Trimming removed 0 bases at V and 3 bases at J, with 6 bases between. The CDR3 DNA reads as TGTGCCAGCAGCGTAGAGGGGGACACTGAAGCTTTCTTT. It codes for CASSVEGDTEAFF.

The chain has TRBV10-3 and TRBJ2-4; 7 nucleotides line up with TRBD1. The CDR3 covers 11 residues. The germline CDR1 and CDR2 sequences are ENHRY and SYGVKD. V lost 10 bases, J lost 13 bases, and 10 bases stayed unmatched. CDR3 sequence (DNA): TGTGCCACCGGGACAGAAATTCCCCAGTACTTC. Translation gives CATGTEIPQYF.

The chain couples TRBV7-9 to TRBJ2-4, with 9 positions matching TRBD1. The CDR3 is 16 residues long. Germline-derived CDR1 and CDR2 are SEHNR and FQNEAQ (reference sequence). V lost 1 base to trimming and J lost 4 bases; unmatched junction nucleotides: 5. The DNA of the CDR3 is TGTGCCAGCAGCTTAGACGATGGGACAGGGAAAAACATTCAGTACTTC. Its protein is CASSLDDGTGKNIQYF.

Worth noting for this clonotype: The junction shows a germline mismatch at one end, possibly a read error. CDR3 DNA: TGTGCTAGCAGCTTGAACCTAGACAGACTCTATGGCTACACCTTC. Translating it yields CASSLNLDRLYGYTF. V usage is TRBV11-1 and J usage is TRBJ1-2; tentative D call: TRBD1 (5 bases). The germline V gene has CDR1 SGHAT and CDR2 FQDESV (reference sequence). This CDR3 spans 15 amino acids. The full variable domain, completed using reference TRBV11-1 and TRBJ1-2, is EAEVAQSPRYKITEKSQAVAFWCDPISGHATLYWYRQILGQGPELLVQFQDESVVDDSQLPKDRFSAERLKGVDSTLKIQPAELGDSAMYLCASSLNLDRLYGYTFGSGTRLTVV.

There are a few counts of this clonotype. This chain uses TRBV15 with TRBJ1-4; D gene uncertain. Germline V gene sequence: CDR1 LNHNV, CDR2 YYDKDF (reference sequence). This CDR3 is 16 amino acids long. Trimming pared 0 bases from V and 3 bases from J, leaving 11 bases between. The DNA for the CDR3 is TGTGCCACCAGCAGAGATGGGCCGGTATCTAATGAAAAACTGTTTTTT. This codes for CATSRDGPVSNEKLFF.

The chain recombines TRBV6-6 with TRBJ1-1, with D maybe TRBD1 (5 bases). V lost 4 bases, J lost 4 bases, and 13 bases lay in between. The germline V gene encodes CDR1 MNHNY and CDR2 SVGAGI (reference sequence). This CDR3 region has 14 residues. The CDR3 DNA reads TGTGCCAGCAGTTCCTTGGGGGTGGCCACTGAAGCTTTCTTT. The encoded protein is CASSSLGVATEAFF.

This chain joins TRBV27 and TRBJ2-1, with TRBD1 matching 7 bases. The V and J ends lost 5 bases and 10 bases, in that order; junction bases with no gene match: 5. The CDR3 contains 12 residues. The germline CDR1 and CDR2 sequences are MNHEY and SMNVEV (reference sequence). The CDR3 is CASSHRGSEQFF. DNA for the CDR3: TGTGCCAGCAGTCACAGGGGTTCGGAGCAGTTCTTC.

This clonotype was picked up one time. One junction end does not reproduce the germline sequence, and a read error may be involved. This chain uses TRBV10-2 with TRBJ2-3; D may be TRBD1 or TRBD2 (6 bases each). The CDR3 length is 13 residues. CDR1 WSHSY and CDR2 SAAADI come from the germline V gene. The DNA of the CDR3 is TGCGCCGGCAGTGGGGGGCCCTTCGATACGCAGTATTTT. Translating gives CAGSGGPFDTQYF.

The rearrangement joins TRBV20-1 to TRBJ2-2; 11 bases align to TRBD2. With 0 bases clipped from V and 0 bases from J, the junction kept 9 bases outside the gene matches. Germline CDR1 DFQATT, CDR2 SNEGSKA (reference sequence). This CDR3 is built from 19 residues. The CDR3 DNA follows: TGCAGTGCTAGAGATTTGTGGCTAGCGGGGGGCACGAACACCGGGGAGCTGTTTTTT. Protein sequence: CSARDLWLAGGTNTGELFF.